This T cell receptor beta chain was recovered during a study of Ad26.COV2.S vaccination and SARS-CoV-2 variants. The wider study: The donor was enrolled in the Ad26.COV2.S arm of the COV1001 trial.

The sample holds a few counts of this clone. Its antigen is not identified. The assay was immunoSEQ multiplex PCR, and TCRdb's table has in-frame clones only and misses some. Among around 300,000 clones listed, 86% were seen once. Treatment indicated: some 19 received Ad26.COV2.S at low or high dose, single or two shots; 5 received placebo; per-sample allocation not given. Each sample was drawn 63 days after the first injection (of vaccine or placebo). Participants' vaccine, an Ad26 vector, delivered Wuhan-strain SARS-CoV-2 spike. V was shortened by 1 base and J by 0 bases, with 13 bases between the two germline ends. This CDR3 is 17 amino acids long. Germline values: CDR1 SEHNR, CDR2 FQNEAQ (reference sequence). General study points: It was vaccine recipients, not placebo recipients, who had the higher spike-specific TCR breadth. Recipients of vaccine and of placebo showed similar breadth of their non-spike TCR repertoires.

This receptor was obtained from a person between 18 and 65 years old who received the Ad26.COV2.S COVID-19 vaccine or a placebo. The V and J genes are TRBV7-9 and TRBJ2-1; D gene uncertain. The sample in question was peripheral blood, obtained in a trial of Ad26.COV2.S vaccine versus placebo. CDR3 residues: CASSLVGFNSSYNEQFF. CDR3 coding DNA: TGTGCCAGCAGCTTAGTAGGATTCAATAGCTCCTACAATGAGCAGTTCTTC.